The TCR beta chain described here comes from a study of CD8+ T cells in alopecia areata. Study-level background: Treatment of the treated patients consisted of oral tofacitinib, 5 to 10 mg twice daily.

After isolation, RNA underwent reverse transcription to generate cDNA as the sequencing template. Method: immunoSEQ multiplex PCR; TCRdb's copy keeps in-frame clones and lacks some. The sample shows fewer than 25,000 clones, about 60% of them seen only once. On this clone itself: Its antigen is still unknown.

This sample's treatment: oral pan-JAK inhibitor, 5-10 mg twice daily. Obtained from alopecia areata patients were lesional scalp punch biopsies along with peripheral blood. The germline V gene encodes CDR1 SGDLS and CDR2 YYNGEE. This CDR3 has 17 amino acids. V dropped 4 bases and J dropped 9; count of bases not matched to a gene: 15. General study points: Among the top 100, expanded CD8+ clones were significantly decreased by tofacitinib, as was scalp clonality.

The specimen comprised skin, sampled at week 4, from a patient treated with tofacitinib. The receptor's source is a human donor with alopecia areata. This chain connects TRBV9 to TRBJ2-3; the match to TRBD2 covers 12 bases. The CDR3 loop reads CASSLGPASGGATTQYF. The CDR3 nucleotides read TGTGCCAGCAGCCTAGGGCCGGCTAGCGGGGGGGCTACGACGCAGTATTTT.